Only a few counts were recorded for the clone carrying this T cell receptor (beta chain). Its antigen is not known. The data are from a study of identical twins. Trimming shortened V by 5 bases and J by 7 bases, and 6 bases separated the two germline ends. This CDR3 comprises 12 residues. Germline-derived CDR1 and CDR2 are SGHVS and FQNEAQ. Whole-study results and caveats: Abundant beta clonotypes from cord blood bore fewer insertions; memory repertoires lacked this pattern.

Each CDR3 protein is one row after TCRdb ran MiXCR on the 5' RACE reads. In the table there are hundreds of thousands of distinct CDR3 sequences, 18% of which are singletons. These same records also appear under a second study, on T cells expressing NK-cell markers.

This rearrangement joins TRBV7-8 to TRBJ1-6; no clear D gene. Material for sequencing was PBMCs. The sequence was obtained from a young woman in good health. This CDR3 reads CASSPINSPLHF. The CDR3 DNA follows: TGTGCCAGCAGCCCGATCAATTCACCCCTCCACTTT.